Described below is a single T cell receptor beta chain sequence and its context. Antigen unknown. Trimming took 3 bases from V and 6 from J, leaving 5 bases between them. The CDR3 runs to 11 residues. This sample is part of a study of blood T cells in healthy people across ages. With a J-beta primer mix and a sample-barcoded 5' primer, a second PCR ran roughly 6 to 12 cycles. From the 5' RACE reads, TCRdb called clonotypes with MiXCR, one entry per CDR3 protein. The sample lists hundreds of thousands of distinct CDR3 sequences, 22% seen once, with less than 25% in the top ten. Study findings and constraints: Changes in expanded clonotypes were possibly confounded, as the CMV status of donors was unknown. Older age coincided with a roughly linear decline in TCR beta diversity per million T cells. With naive T cell percentage, TCR beta diversity showed a strong correlation. Underestimates were what the diversity estimates from one million T cells were considered to be.

The sequenced material came from blood. This TCR was sampled from a man between 70 and 80 years old in good health. The chain couples TRBV12-3 or TRBV12-4 to TRBJ1-1, with no clear D. CDR3 nucleotide sequence: TGTGCCAGCAGTTTTTTCTCTGAAGCTTTCTTT. Translating gives CASSFFSEAFF.